The entry below describes one T cell receptor beta chain. About 0.45 to 1 ug RNA was reverse transcribed with random hexamers. The method of amplification for TCR beta CDR3 was immunoSEQ multiplex PCR, covering 54 Vbeta and 13 Jbeta. TCRdb reanalysed the immunoSEQ multiplex PCR reads using MiXCR and keeps one entry per CDR3 protein. The repertoire holds 150,000 to 200,000 distinct CDR3 sequences, with 94% as singletons. The source of the sample is a study of CD8 T cells in Susac syndrome. This sequence was found in a human donor with multiple sclerosis. Sequenced material: CD4+ T cells from PBMCs.

The CDR3 reads CATTRGGFGDEQFF. CDR3 in DNA: TGTGCCACCACCCGCGGGGGTTTCGGTGATGAGCAGTTCTTC. The chain uses TRBV7-2 and TRBJ2-1, with 7 bases aligning to TRBD2. CDR3 size: 14 residues. The germline V gene encodes CDR1 SGHTA and CDR2 FQGNSA. With V trimmed by 10 bases and J by 8 bases, 14 bases remained unmatched.